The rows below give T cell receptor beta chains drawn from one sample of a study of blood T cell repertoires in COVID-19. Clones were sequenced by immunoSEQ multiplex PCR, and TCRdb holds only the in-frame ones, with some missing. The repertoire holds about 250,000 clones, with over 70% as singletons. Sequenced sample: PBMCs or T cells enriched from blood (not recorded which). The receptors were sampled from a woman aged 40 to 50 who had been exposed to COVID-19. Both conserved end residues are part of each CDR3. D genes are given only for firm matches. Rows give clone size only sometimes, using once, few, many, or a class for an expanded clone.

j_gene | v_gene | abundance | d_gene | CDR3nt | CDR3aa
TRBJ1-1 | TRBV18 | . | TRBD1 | TGTGCCAGCTCACCCTCGGGACAGCAAAAGATGGCTTTCTTT | CASSPSGQQKMAFF
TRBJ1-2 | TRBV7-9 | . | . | TGTGCCAGCAGCTTAGAATCTATTGGCAGGGAGGGCTATGGCTACACCTTC | CASSLESIGREGYGYTF
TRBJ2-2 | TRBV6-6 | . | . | TGTGCCAGCAGCAAAGGGGGAAACACCGGGGAGCTGTTTTTT | CASSKGGNTGELFF
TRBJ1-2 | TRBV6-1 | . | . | TGTGCCAGCAGTGAAGTGGAGGGGTATGGCTACACCTTC | CASSEVEGYGYTF
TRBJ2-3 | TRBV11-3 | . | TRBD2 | TGTGCCAGCAGCCTGGGAGGGGCTGGGAGCACAGATACGCAGTATTTT | CASSLGGAGSTDTQYF
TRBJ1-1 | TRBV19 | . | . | TGTGCCACCCACAGGTCCAATTACCGGCGGGGTCTTGAAGCTTTCTTT | CATHRSNYRRGLEAFF
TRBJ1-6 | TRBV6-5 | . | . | TGTGCCAGCAGTTACTCAGAGGGTTGGAATTCACCCCTCCACTTT | CASSYSEGWNSPLHF
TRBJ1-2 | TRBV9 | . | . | TGTGCCAGCAGCCCTATTAGGTCCGGGGTGGACGGTGGCTACACCTTC | CASSPIRSGVDGGYTF
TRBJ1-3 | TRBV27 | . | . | TGTGCCAGCAGCCCCAGGTGGGTCGGTCCTGGAAACACCATATATTTT | CASSPRWVGPGNTIYF
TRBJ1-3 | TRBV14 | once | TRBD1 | TGTGCCAGCAGAGACAGGGCCTCTGGAAACACCATATATTTT | CASRDRASGNTIYF
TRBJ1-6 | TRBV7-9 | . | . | TGTGCCAGCAGCCAACCGGGGGAATATAATTCACCCCTCCACTTT | CASSQPGEYNSPLHF